This T cell receptor (beta chain) was captured by sequencing in a study of blood T cell repertoires in COVID-19. At the level of the study: The United States, Italy and Spain were the sources of the acute and convalescent COVID-19 samples.

The CDR3 totals 14 residues. The V gene end was trimmed by 5 bases and the J gene end by 6 bases; junction bases not matched to a gene: 2. Looked up from germline, CDR1 is MGHDK and CDR2 is SYGVNS. Among Cohort 3 donors, those recovered had two negative PCRs, clearance, or symptom resolution. The repertoire was sequenced with immunoSEQ multiplex PCR; TCRdb's copy has only in-frame clones and lacks some. The sample lists 200,000 to 250,000 clones, 75% to 90% seen once, with about 10% in the top ten. This clonotype originated in a man aged 35 to 55 who had recovered from COVID-19. The chain couples TRBV25-1 to TRBJ2-2; 11 bases map to TRBD2. The sequenced sample was PBMCs or T cells enriched from blood (not recorded which). The CDR3 DNA follows: TGTGCCAGCAGTAAGACTAGCGGGGCCGGGGAGCTGTTTTTT. Translated, it gives CASSKTSGAGELFF.